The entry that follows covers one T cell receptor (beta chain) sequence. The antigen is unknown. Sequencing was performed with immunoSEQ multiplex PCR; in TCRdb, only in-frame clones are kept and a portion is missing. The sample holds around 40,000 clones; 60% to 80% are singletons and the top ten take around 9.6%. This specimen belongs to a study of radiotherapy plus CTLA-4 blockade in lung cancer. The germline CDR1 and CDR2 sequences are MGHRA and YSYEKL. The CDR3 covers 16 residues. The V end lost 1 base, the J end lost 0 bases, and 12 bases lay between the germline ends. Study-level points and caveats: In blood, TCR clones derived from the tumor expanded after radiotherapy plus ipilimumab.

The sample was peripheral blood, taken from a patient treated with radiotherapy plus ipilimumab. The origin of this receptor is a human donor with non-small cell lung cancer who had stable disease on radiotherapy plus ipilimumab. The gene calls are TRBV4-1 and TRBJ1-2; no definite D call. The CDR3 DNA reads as TGCGCCAGCAGCCAAGGTTATGCCCGGGCTAACTATGGCTACACCTTC. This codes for CASSQGYARANYGYTF.